This entry lists 26 T cell receptor beta chains sequenced from one sample in a study of vaccination and CD4 T cells after COVID-19. Time point given: late sampling 161 to 241 days after vaccination in a few convalescent patients. The treatment was: roughly 11-day PBMC culture with coronavirus spike peptide pools or control peptides (ViraFEST assay). What these receptors recognize is not known. The Oncomine TCR Beta short-read assay sequenced DNA from cultured CD4+ T cells. TCRdb itself ran the PCR reads through MiXCR, one entry per CDR3 protein. The sample shows about 16,000 distinct CDR3 sequences, about 45% of them seen only once. The sample in question was CD4+ T cells from blood, cultured in vitro, obtained about 7 months after SARS-CoV-2 vaccination. These TCRs come from a human donor who had recovered from COVID-19.

This clonotype was found a few times. V is TRBV20-1 and J is TRBJ2-3; 11 nucleotides agree with TRBD2. The CDR3 consists of 19 residues. The ends lost 0 bases at V and 0 bases at J; junction bases unmatched: 11. Germline V gene data show CDR1 as DFQATT and CDR2 as SNEGSKA (reference sequence). The CDR3 spells CSARDLEASGGSSTDTQYF. The CDR3 coding sequence is TGCAGTGCTAGAGATCTGGAGGCTAGCGGGGGGTCTAGCACAGATACGCAGTATTTT.

This clonotype was seen once. This chain connects TRBV28 to TRBJ2-7; D is unresolved. This CDR3 is 14 amino acids long. V was cut by 2 bases and J by 7 bases, with 15 bases left in between. Germline V lookup: CDR1 MDHEN, CDR2 SYDVKM. CDR3 loop: CASSLGSPPREQYF. DNA of the CDR3: TGTGCCAGCAGTTTAGGGTCTCCCCCGAGGGAGCAGTACTTC.

This rearrangement joins TRBV2 to TRBJ1-5; 8 positions match TRBD1. CDR1 SNHLY and CDR2 FYNNEI come from the germline V gene. This CDR3 comprises 17 residues. V gave up 6 bases and J gave up 8 bases; unmatched junction bases: 18. The CDR3 bases are TGTGCCAGCAGCGGAATGTGGACAGGGAGTAGAGATGAGCCCCAGCATTTT. This encodes CASSGMWTGSRDEPQHF. The full variable domain, completed using reference TRBV2 and TRBJ1-5, is EPEVTQTPSHQVTQMGQEVILRCVPISNHLYFYWYRQILGQKVEFLVSFYNNEISEKSEIFDDQFSVERPDGSNFTLKIRSTKLEDSAMYFCASSGMWTGSRDEPQHFGDGTRLSIL.

V is TRBV20-1 and J is TRBJ2-1, with TRBD2 matching over 8 bases. Germline-derived CDR1 and CDR2 are DFQATT and SNEGSKA (reference sequence). V trimming: 1 base; J trimming: 4 bases; junction bases outside the gene matches: 6. The CDR3 has 15 residues. DNA for the CDR3: TGCAGTGCTAGAGTAGGCGGGAGGCAGTACAATGAGCAGTTCTTC. Its translation: CSARVGGRQYNEQFF.

CDR3 coding DNA: TGTGCCAGCAGGACTAGCGGGAGTCGTATCACCGGGGAGCTGTTTTTT. Its protein is CASRTSGSRITGELFF. V usage is TRBV27 and J usage is TRBJ2-2; 12 bases fit TRBD2. The CDR3 covers 16 residues. Trimming took 6 bases from V and 4 from J; bases not matched to a gene: 6. Germline V CDR1 and CDR2: MNHEY, SMNVEV (reference sequence).

The chain couples TRBV6-1 to TRBJ2-2, with a possible D match to TRBD2 (7 bases). CDR3 length: 16 amino acids. The ends were cut back, 2 bases at V and 4 bases at J, with 14 bases in the middle. Germline V gene data show CDR1 as MNHNS and CDR2 as SASEGT. CDR3 in amino acids: CASSEYGGGGTGELFF. CDR3 sequence (DNA): TGTGCCAGCAGTGAATATGGGGGAGGGGGCACCGGGGAGCTGTTTTTT.

This chain uses TRBV6-2 or TRBV6-3 with TRBJ2-7; weak D call: TRBD2 (6 bases). CDR1 MNHEY and CDR2 SVGEGT come from the germline V gene. This CDR3 region has 12 residues. The V and J ends lost 11 bases and 2 bases respectively, with 13 bases between them. CDR3 residues: CAAGRIAYEQYF. In nucleotides, the CDR3 is TGTGCCGCGGGGCGGATAGCCTACGAGCAGTACTTC.

The rearrangement uses TRBV6-1 and TRBJ2-7; D may correspond to TRBD1 or TRBD2 (6 bases each). The CDR3 spans 15 residues. V lost 3 bases, J lost 2 bases, and 14 bases lay in between. Germline V gene lookup returns CDR1 MNHNS and CDR2 SASEGT. CDR3 protein: CASSDGGGQPYEQYF. CDR3 nucleotide sequence: TGTGCCAGCAGTGACGGGGGCGGACAGCCCTACGAGCAGTACTTC.

This clonotype was seen a few times. DNA for the CDR3: TGTGCCAGCAGTGAATTTGGGGAACCCCAGCATTTT. Amino acid sequence: CASSEFGEPQHF. The rearrangement joins TRBV6-1 to TRBJ1-5; no reliable D call. Germline V lookup: CDR1 MNHNS, CDR2 SASEGT. The CDR3 runs 12 residues. Trimming shortened V by 2 bases and J by 10 bases, and 9 bases separated the two germline ends.

In its sample, this clonotype was seen a few times. The chain links TRBV7-2 to TRBJ2-5; TRBD2 is a possible D gene (5 bases). The CDR3 spans 13 residues. The germline V gene encodes CDR1 SGHTA and CDR2 FQGNSA. V was trimmed by 4 bases and J by 5 bases, leaving 11 bases between them. CDR3 bases: TGTGCCAGCAGCTCCGACTATTCTGAGACCCAGTACTTC. Translating it yields CASSSDYSETQYF.

This CDR3 reads CASSPSQHASTDTQYF. The DNA of the CDR3 is TGTGCCAGCAGCCCGAGCCAACATGCTAGCACAGATACGCAGTATTTT. J is TRBJ2-3 and V is TRBV11-3, with D uncertain. The CDR3 is 16 residues long. CDR1 and CDR2 from the germline V gene are SGHNT and YENEEA. The V end lost 5 bases, the J end lost 0 bases, and 15 bases lay between the germline ends. Full variable domain (missing parts from reference TRBV11-3 and TRBJ2-3): EAGVVQSPRYKIIEKKQPVAFWCNPISGHNTLYWYLQNLGQGPELLIRYENEEAVDDSQLPKDRFSAERLKGVDSTLKIQPAELGDSAVYLCASSPSQHASTDTQYFGPGTRLTVL.

The chain links TRBV20-1 to TRBJ2-3, with D maybe TRBD1 (5 bases). Trimming cost V 6 bases and J 5 bases, with 18 bases left between them. CDR3 length: 14 amino acids. The V gene's germline CDR1 is DFQATT and CDR2 SNEGSKA (reference sequence). The CDR3 spells CSAKRQYVGDTQYF. In nucleotides, the CDR3 is TGCAGTGCCAAAAGACAGTACGTCGGAGATACGCAGTATTTT.

In its sample, this clonotype was seen a few times. The chain carries TRBV21-1 and TRBJ1-1; the D call TRBD1 from the table was never checked on the DNA. TRBV21-1 is an annotated pseudogene. The CDR3 runs to 10 residues. For the CDR3, the DNA is TGTGCCAGCAACCCGGGAGAAGCTTTCTTT. Protein product: CASNPGEAFF.

In this sample, this clonotype turned up a few times. CDR3 amino acids: CASSLVLQGNSPLHF. The CDR3, as DNA: TGTGCCAGCAGCTTAGTCCTGCAGGGTAATTCACCCCTCCACTTT. The chain combines TRBV7-2 with TRBJ1-6; D possibly corresponds to TRBD1 (5 bases). Germline V gene data show CDR1 as SGHTA and CDR2 as FQGNSA. V lost 1 base to trimming and J lost 6 bases, with 10 bases between them. The CDR3 has 15 amino acids.

This clonotype showed up just a few times. This chain connects TRBV27 to TRBJ1-2; weak D call: TRBD1 (6 bases). V was cut by 6 bases and J by 6 bases, with 17 bases left in between. The CDR3 is made up of 14 amino acids. The germline gives CDR1 MNHEY, CDR2 SMNVEV (reference sequence). The CDR3: CASRRDIQGNGYTF. CDR3 nucleotides: TGTGCCAGCAGGAGGGACATTCAGGGGAATGGCTACACCTTC.

This clonotype was observed a few times. The chain couples TRBV19 to TRBJ1-2; possibly TRBD1 for D (6 bases). The length of the CDR3 is 16 residues. Germline V CDR1 and CDR2: LNHDA, SQIVND (reference sequence). Trimming took 3 bases from V and 4 from J, leaving 18 bases between them. The CDR3 loop reads CASSMIQGTAVYGYTF. The CDR3 DNA sequence: TGTGCCAGTAGTATGATCCAGGGGACGGCTGTCTATGGCTACACCTTC.

In its sample, this clonotype is medium-sized. The V call is TRBV7-8, the J call TRBJ1-2; the match to TRBD1 covers 9 bases. The CDR3 runs to 14 residues. CDR1 is SGHVS, CDR2 FQNEAQ, per germline. V was pared by 3 bases and J by 8 bases, with 7 bases of the junction left unmatched. CDR3 residues: CASSFTRQGGGYTF. The CDR3 nucleotides read TGTGCCAGCAGCTTCACTCGACAGGGGGGAGGCTACACCTTC. Filled out from reference TRBV7-8 and TRBJ1-2, the complete variable domain reads GAGVSQSPRYKVAKRGQDVALRCDPISGHVSLFWYQQALGQGPEFLTYFQNEAQLDKSGLPSDRFFAERPEGSVSTLKIQRTQQEDSAVYLCASSFTRQGGGYTFGSGTRLTVV.

J is TRBJ2-7 and V is TRBV2, with TRBD2 identical over 11 bases. This CDR3 has 16 residues. V was clipped by 5 bases and J by 0 bases; unmatched bases: 6. From germline, CDR1 is SNHLY and CDR2 FYNNEI. As DNA, the CDR3 is TGTGCCAGCAGTTTTGGGACTAGCGGCTACTCCTACGAGCAGTACTTC. Residues: CASSFGTSGYSYEQYF.

This clonotype has more than one count but fewer than ten. V gene TRBV11-2 combines with J gene TRBJ1-1, with unresolved D. CDR3 size: 13 residues. Between the trimmed V and J ends, which lost 0 bases and 8 bases, there was a span of 10 bases. Germline CDR1 and CDR2: SGHAT and FQNNGV. The CDR3 region is CASSLERGTEAFF. The DNA of the CDR3 is TGTGCCAGCAGCTTAGAACGGGGAACAGAAGCTTTCTTT.

The chain has TRBV20-1 and TRBJ1-1, with D possibly being TRBD1 (6 bases). This CDR3 has 15 amino acids. V lost 1 base and J lost 10, with 22 bases in between. Germline V gene lookup returns CDR1 DFQATT and CDR2 SNEGSKA (reference sequence). CDR3 DNA sequence: TGCAGTGCTAGAGTTTTGTCAGGGGCGTATAATAGAGCTTTCTTT. This gives the protein CSARVLSGAYNRAFF.

The J gene is TRBJ2-7, the V gene TRBV9; 12 positions agree with TRBD2. The CDR3 is made up of 18 amino acids. Germline trimming cut 0 bases from V and 7 bases from J; bases unmatched to any gene: 14. CDR1 and CDR2 (germline): SGDLS, YYNGEE. In DNA, the CDR3 is TGTGCCAGCAGCGTAGGTGTGTCGCTAGCGGGAGGGTCTGGGGAGCAGTACTTC. Translated, it gives CASSVGVSLAGGSGEQYF.

This clonotype has only one observation. The CDR3 spells CATSDPAVGSRRLDTQYF. CDR3 DNA: TGTGCCACCAGTGATCCTGCGGTTGGGAGCCGGAGATTGGATACGCAGTATTTT. The V gene is TRBV24-1, the J gene TRBJ2-3, with D possibly TRBD2 on 5 matching bases. This CDR3 region has 18 residues. V shed 3 bases and J shed 6 bases, with 24 bases lying between them. Germline V CDR1 and CDR2: KGHDR, SFDVKD.

The table lists this clonotype with a few counts. The rearrangement uses TRBV2 and TRBJ2-3, with 9 bases fitting TRBD2. J lost 4 bases, V lost 6 bases, and 11 bases had no gene match. Germline V gene lookup returns CDR1 SNHLY and CDR2 FYNNEI. The CDR3 extends over 16 amino acids. The CDR3 bases are TGTGCCAGCAGGACTCCCTTTAGCGGGGGAGCAGATACGCAGTATTTT. The encoded protein is CASRTPFSGGADTQYF.

The rearrangement joins TRBV25-1 to TRBJ1-2, with TRBD1 as a possible D gene (6 bases). Trimming took 3 bases from V and 2 from J, leaving 16 bases between them. The CDR3 consists of 16 residues. Germline V gene sequence: CDR1 MGHDK, CDR2 SYGVNS. CDR3 sequence (DNA): TGTGCCAGCAGTGACCCCGGACAGACACAGAACTATGGCTACACCTTC. This sequence encodes CASSDPGQTQNYGYTF.

This clonotype was observed a few times. This chain connects TRBV7-2 to TRBJ2-3; TRBD1 is a possible D gene (6 bases). CDR1 is SGHTA, CDR2 FQGNSA, per germline. Trimming took 4 bases from V and 0 from J, leaving 8 bases between them. The CDR3 is made up of 14 amino acids. The CDR3 loop is CASSSQGSTDTQYF. Here the CDR3 DNA reads TGTGCCAGCAGCTCTCAGGGGAGCACAGATACGCAGTATTTT.

This clonotype was recorded a few times. This rearrangement joins TRBV6-1 to TRBJ1-6, with TRBD1 matching over 7 bases. The CDR3 runs 14 residues. Germline V gene sequence: CDR1 MNHNS, CDR2 SASEGT. V shed 8 bases and J 10 bases; nucleotides not matched to a gene: 11. The chain's CDR3 is CASLGGQPQSPLHF. CDR3 in DNA: TGTGCCAGCCTAGGGGGACAGCCGCAGTCACCCCTCCACTTT.